These 16 T cell receptor beta chains were sequenced from one sample in a study of T cell responses to AZD1222 COVID-19 vaccine. The protocol was immunoSEQ multiplex PCR, while the TCRdb copy is restricted to in-frame clones and leaves out a portion. The profile covers about 93,000 clones, with 80% to 90% appearing a single time and about 6% taken by the ten largest. The material was peripheral blood, obtained on day 0 of AZD1222 vaccination. These receptor sequences come from an adult in good health.

The chain combines TRBV19 with TRBJ2-1; TRBD2 matches 8 bases. V lost 6 bases to trimming and J lost 6 bases; unmatched junction nucleotides: 10. The CDR3 runs to 15 residues. CDR1 is LNHDA and CDR2 is SQIVND in the germline V gene (reference sequence). CDR3 residues: CASSPRRGGFNEQFF. Here the CDR3 DNA reads TGTGCCAGTAGCCCCCGCCGGGGGGGCTTCAATGAGCAGTTCTTC. The variable domain in full, with the rest retrieved from reference TRBV19 and TRBJ2-1, is DGGITQSPKYLFRKEGQNVTLSCEQNLNHDAMYWYRQDPGQGLRLIYYSQIVNDFQKGDIAEGYSVSREKKESFPLTVTSAQKNPTAFYLCASSPRRGGFNEQFFGPGTRLTVL.

The chain uses TRBV6-2 or TRBV6-3 and TRBJ2-1; TRBD2 might be the D (7 bases). Trimming left V 6 bases short and J 7 bases short, with 19 bases between. Germline-derived CDR1 and CDR2 are MNHEY and SVGEGT. The CDR3 is 15 amino acids. CDR3 coding DNA: TGTGCCAGCAGCGATCGGGGGGCGCGGGGGAATGAGCAGTTCTTC. Translation gives CASSDRGARGNEQFF.

The J gene is TRBJ2-2, the V gene TRBV5-1, with 9 bases identical to TRBD1. The V gene's germline CDR1 is SGHRS and CDR2 YFSETQ. J was trimmed by 3 bases and V by 1 base; bases with no gene match: 7. CDR3 length: 17 amino acids. The CDR3: CASSLRTGVDHTGELFF. DNA for the CDR3: TGCGCCAGCAGCTTGAGGACAGGGGTTGATCACACCGGGGAGCTGTTTTTT.

DNA for the CDR3: TGTGCCAGCAGCTTCGCGTTTGATGAAGCTTTCTTT. It encodes CASSFAFDEAFF. This sequence joins TRBV16 and TRBJ1-1; no reliable D call. CDR1 is KGHSY, CDR2 FQNENV, per germline. V lost 5 bases and J 7 bases, leaving 11 bases between the germline ends. The CDR3 totals 12 residues.

The chain uses TRBV10-2 and TRBJ1-2; D gene uncertain. Germline lookup yields CDR1 WSHSY and CDR2 SAAADI. V lost 3 bases and J 2 bases, leaving 7 bases between the germline ends. This CDR3 contains 13 residues. The CDR3 nucleotides read TGCGCCAGCAGTGAATCTCGCAACTATGGCTACACCTTC. Protein: CASSESRNYGYTF.

The V gene is TRBV19, the J gene TRBJ2-3; D not certain. CDR3 length: 13 residues. Germline-derived CDR1 and CDR2 are LNHDA and SQIVND (reference sequence). V lost 6 bases, J lost 4 bases, and 11 bases lay in between. DNA for the CDR3: TGTGCCAGTAGCTTCCCCTCCGCAGATACGCAGTATTTT. Protein: CASSFPSADTQYF.

The rearrangement uses TRBV6-5 and TRBJ2-7, with 8 bases fitting TRBD1. Trimming took 5 bases from V and 2 from J; bases not matched to a gene: 5. In germline, CDR1 is MNHEY, CDR2 SVGAGI. CDR3 length: 14 residues. DNA for the CDR3: TGTGCCAGCAGTAGGGACAGGCCCCCCTACGAGCAGTACTTC. It specifies CASSRDRPPYEQYF.

The chain joins TRBV6-1 to TRBJ2-3, with a weak D call TRBD2 (6 bases). CDR1 is MNHNS and CDR2 is SASEGT in the germline V gene. V was cut by 0 bases and J by 2 bases, with 9 bases left in between. The CDR3 runs to 15 residues. CDR3 nucleotide sequence: TGTGCCAGCAGTGAAGCGGGGGGAAACACAGATACGCAGTATTTT. It translates to CASSEAGGNTDTQYF.

The V gene is TRBV29-1, the J gene TRBJ1-1; TRBD1 is a possible D gene (5 bases). Trimming shortened V by 4 bases and J by 4 bases, and 13 bases separated the two germline ends. This CDR3 is built from 13 residues. Germline values: CDR1 SQVTM, CDR2 ANQGSEA. CDR3 protein: CSVGTRGGTEAFF. CDR3 nucleotide sequence: TGCAGCGTTGGTACGCGGGGGGGCACTGAAGCTTTCTTT. Combining the CDR3 with reference TRBV29-1 and TRBJ1-1 gives the whole variable domain SAVISQKPSRDICQRGTSLTIQCQVDSQVTMMFWYRQQPGQSLTLIATANQGSEATYESGFVIDKFPISRPNLTFSTLTVSNMSPEDSSIYLCSVGTRGGTEAFFGQGTRLTVV.

The chain recombines TRBV3-1 (or the pseudogene TRBV3-2) with TRBJ1-6, with a tentative D call TRBD1 (6 bases). Germline V gene sequence: CDR1 LGHDT, CDR2 YNNKEL (reference sequence). CDR3 length equals 14 residues. V dropped 2 bases and J dropped 9 bases, with 11 bases sitting between them. This chain's CDR3 is CASSQLEGGSPLHF. CDR3 sequence (DNA): TGTGCCAGCAGCCAATTGGAGGGGGGTTCACCCCTCCACTTT.

The chain uses TRBV29-1 and TRBJ2-5; D is possibly TRBD2 (6 bases). This CDR3 spans 13 amino acids. Germline V gives CDR1 SQVTM, CDR2 ANQGSEA. Between the trimmed V and J ends, which lost 4 bases and 2 bases, there was a span of 11 bases. The CDR3 region has the DNA TGCAGCGTTGGCGGGACGGTACAAGAGACCCAGTACTTC. Its translation: CSVGGTVQETQYF.

This chain links TRBV6-5 with TRBJ1-1; D not resolved. Germline lookup yields CDR1 MNHEY and CDR2 SVGAGI. Trimming removed 6 bases from V and 6 bases from J, with 8 bases in between. There are 11 residues in the CDR3. Written as DNA, the CDR3 is TGTGCCAGCAGACCCAACCCTGAAGCTTTCTTT. It specifies CASRPNPEAFF.

The J gene is TRBJ1-1, the V gene TRBV18; D uncertain. Germline assignment: CDR1 KGHSH and CDR2 LQKENI. The germline V and J ends were trimmed by 2 bases and 1 base, with 11 bases remaining between them. The CDR3 extends over 15 amino acids. The CDR3: CASSPGTAKNTEAFF. CDR3 nucleotides: TGTGCCAGCTCACCAGGTACGGCGAAGAACACTGAAGCTTTCTTT. Based on the CDR3 plus reference TRBV18 and TRBJ1-1, the full variable domain is NAGVMQNPRHLVRRRGQEARLRCSPMKGHSHVYWYRQLPEEGLKFMVYLQKENIIDESGMPKERFSAEFPKEGPSILRIQQVVRGDSAAYFCASSPGTAKNTEAFFGQGTRLTVV.

The genes are TRBV2 and TRBJ1-5, with D possibly being TRBD1 (6 bases). Trimming took off 6 bases at V and 4 bases at J, with 10 bases between the two ends. Germline loops: CDR1 SNHLY, CDR2 FYNNEI. The CDR3 length is 13 residues. As DNA, the CDR3 is TGTGCCAGCAGAGGACAGTATAATCAGCCCCAGCATTTT. Its translation: CASRGQYNQPQHF.

The chain joins TRBV9 to TRBJ2-7; 7 bases are shared with TRBD2. V lost 3 bases, J lost 3 bases, and 6 bases stayed unmatched. CDR3 length equals 14 residues. Germline assignment: CDR1 SGDLS and CDR2 YYNGEE. The CDR3 nucleotides read TGTGCCAGCAGCGAGGACGGCGGGGGCTACGAGCAGTACTTC. Its protein is CASSEDGGGYEQYF.

In its sample, this clone was seen a few times. CDR3 residues: CATRKTAVAGELFF. The CDR3 DNA reads as TGTGCCACCCGAAAAACTGCCGTCGCCGGGGAGCTGTTTTTT. The genes are TRBV7-7 and TRBJ2-2; D remains unclear. From germline, CDR1 is SSHAT and CDR2 FNYEAQ (reference sequence). The CDR3 has 14 residues. V lost 10 bases and J lost 6, with 18 bases in between.